A single sample is the source of the 21 T cell receptor beta chains below, sequenced in a study of glioma-infiltrating T cells after dendritic cell vaccination. The repertoire was sequenced with immunoSEQ multiplex PCR; TCRdb's copy has only in-frame clones and lacks some. The data contain around 100,000 clones, 80% to 90% of them singletons. The sample in question was blood, obtained before dendritic cell vaccination. Receptors originate from a human donor with glioblastoma.

This chain links TRBV5-1 with TRBJ1-6, with 8 bases matching TRBD1. V dropped 3 bases and J dropped 8; count of bases not matched to a gene: 4. Germline CDR1 and CDR2: SGHRS and YFSETQ. There are 14 residues in the CDR3. CDR3 in DNA: TGCGCCAGCAGCTCGCGACAGGGGCATTCACCCCTCCACTTT. Translated, it gives CASSSRQGHSPLHF.

This chain connects TRBV7-2 to TRBJ2-1; maybe TRBD1 (5 bases). Per germline, CDR1 SGHTA and CDR2 FQGNSA. CDR3 length: 13 residues. Trimming left V 8 bases short and J 6 bases short, with 14 bases between. The chain's CDR3 is CASWTLLGNEQFF. The CDR3 DNA is TGTGCCAGCTGGACACTTCTGGGCAATGAGCAGTTCTTC.

This chain connects TRBV30 to TRBJ2-3, with unresolved D. V lost 5 bases and J 7 bases, leaving 13 bases between the germline ends. The germline gives CDR1 GTSNPN, CDR2 SVGIG (reference sequence). The CDR3 loop spans 12 amino acids. The CDR3 protein is CAWGPPPYTQYF. The CDR3 region has the DNA TGTGCCTGGGGGCCTCCACCTTATACGCAGTATTTT. Supplemented by reference TRBV30 and TRBJ2-3, the full variable domain reads SQTIHQWPATLVQPVGSPLSLECTVEGTSNPNLYWYRQAAGRGLQLLFYSVGIGQISSEVPQNLSASRPQDRQFILSSKKLLLSDSGFYLCAWGPPPYTQYFGPGTRLTVL.

The gene calls are TRBV2 and TRBJ2-2; D may be TRBD1 (5 bases). The germline V gene encodes CDR1 SNHLY and CDR2 FYNNEI. Trimming stripped 7 bases from V and 2 bases from J, with 11 bases between. This CDR3 contains 14 residues. Here the CDR3 reads CASTTAFNTGELFF. DNA of the CDR3: TGTGCCAGCACGACAGCTTTTAACACCGGGGAGCTGTTTTTT.

The chain combines TRBV30 with TRBJ2-7; D is perhaps TRBD1 (6 bases). The CDR3 is 16 amino acids. CDR1 GTSNPN and CDR2 SVGIG come from the germline V gene (reference sequence). Deletions cut 3 bases from V and 7 bases from J, with 25 bases between. The CDR3 coding sequence is TGTGCCTGGAGCCAACACAGGGAAAGTGTACGAGGGGAGCAGTACTTC. Translating gives CAWSQHRESVRGEQYF. The whole variable domain, remainder taken from reference TRBV30 and TRBJ2-7, is SQTIHQWPATLVQPVGSPLSLECTVEGTSNPNLYWYRQAAGRGLQLLFYSVGIGQISSEVPQNLSASRPQDRQFILSSKKLLLSDSGFYLCAWSQHRESVRGEQYFGPGTRLTVT.

The J gene is TRBJ2-2, the V gene TRBV7-2; TRBD2 might be the D (5 bases). The CDR3 runs 16 residues. With 2 bases removed from V and 2 bases from J, the gap between germline ends came to 12 bases. CDR1 SGHTA and CDR2 FQGNSA come from the germline V gene. In DNA, the CDR3 is TGTGCCAGCAGCTTAAGCGGCCCACCTAACACCGGGGAGCTGTTTTTT. It codes for CASSLSGPPNTGELFF.

This sequence joins TRBV7-3 and TRBJ2-7; no reliable D call. Per germline, CDR1 SGHTA and CDR2 FQGTGA. The CDR3 loop spans 18 amino acids. Trimming removed 2 bases at V and 4 bases at J, with 24 bases between. The CDR3 DNA sequence: TGTGCCAGCAGCTTAGGGTGCGTCAGGCGCCTTACCCCTTACGAGCAGTACTTC. It yields the protein CASSLGCVRRLTPYEQYF.

The gene calls are TRBV18 and TRBJ2-5, with TRBD1 matching 8 bases. Germline V gene lookup returns CDR1 KGHSH and CDR2 LQKENI. V was pared by 0 bases and J by 4 bases, with 7 bases of the junction left unmatched. The CDR3 is 16 residues long. In nucleotides, the CDR3 is TGTGCCAGCTCACCACCTCCAGGACAGGGAGGAGAGACCCAGTACTTC. It yields the protein CASSPPPGQGGETQYF. Variable domain in full (rest from reference TRBV18 and TRBJ2-5): NAGVMQNPRHLVRRRGQEARLRCSPMKGHSHVYWYRQLPEEGLKFMVYLQKENIIDESGMPKERFSAEFPKEGPSILRIQQVVRGDSAAYFCASSPPPGQGGETQYFGPGTRLLVL.

The chain links TRBV7-8 to TRBJ2-3, with TRBD1 matching 10 bases. The CDR3 loop spans 16 amino acids. Germline V CDR1 and CDR2: SGHVS, FQNEAQ. The ends lost 2 bases at V and 6 bases at J; junction bases unmatched: 8. CDR3 DNA sequence: TGTGCCAGCAGCTTATGGACAGGGGGGGCCTGGGATACGCAGTATTTT. Its protein product is CASSLWTGGAWDTQYF.

The rearrangement links TRBV19 to TRBJ2-5; 11 positions match TRBD2. Unmatched junction bases numbered 8, after V lost 6 bases and J lost 2 bases. CDR1 is LNHDA and CDR2 is SQIVND in the germline V gene (reference sequence). The CDR3 extends over 16 amino acids. In nucleotides, the CDR3 is TGTGCCAGTAGCCCCGGGACTAGCGGTCGTCAAGAGACCCAGTACTTC. Translated, it gives CASSPGTSGRQETQYF.

The genes are TRBV11-3 and TRBJ2-1; D remains ambiguous. Germline V gene lookup returns CDR1 SGHNT and CDR2 YENEEA. V lost 5 bases and J 8 bases, leaving 10 bases between the germline ends. The CDR3 covers 12 residues. The CDR3 is CASSMGVYEQFF. DNA of the CDR3: TGTGCCAGCAGCATGGGCGTTTATGAGCAGTTCTTC.

This rearrangement joins TRBV13 to TRBJ2-1, with 7 bases fitting TRBD2. This CDR3 spans 17 amino acids. Germline-derived CDR1 and CDR2 are PRHDT and FYEKMQ (reference sequence). V trimming: 0 bases; J trimming: 7 bases; junction bases outside the gene matches: 12. In nucleotides, the CDR3 is TGTGCCAGCAGCTTAGGCCTATCAGATTCGGGAGGTAATGAGCAGTTCTTC. It codes for CASSLGLSDSGGNEQFF.

The chain links TRBV10-1 to TRBJ2-1; 7 bases are shared with TRBD2. Trimming at V came to 0 bases and at J to 0 bases, leaving 5 bases not matched to a gene. This CDR3 is built from 17 residues. Germline V gene lookup returns CDR1 WNHNN and CDR2 SYGVQD (reference sequence). The CDR3 region has the DNA TGCGCCAGCAGTGAGTCTCGTTCTAGCGGCTCCTACAATGAGCAGTTCTTC. Its translation is CASSESRSSGSYNEQFF.

V and J are TRBV4-1 and TRBJ1-2, with D perhaps matching TRBD1 (5 bases). Per germline, CDR1 MGHRA and CDR2 YSYEKL. Trimming removed 2 bases from V and 3 bases from J, with 10 bases in between. The CDR3 extends over 14 amino acids. As DNA, the CDR3 is TGCGCCAGCAGCCAATTGGGGGGACACTATGGCTACACCTTC. Translated, it gives CASSQLGGHYGYTF.

The chain links TRBV19 to TRBJ1-2; 8 nucleotides match TRBD1. The V gene's germline CDR1 is LNHDA and CDR2 SQIVND (reference sequence). Germline trimming cut 3 bases from V and 4 bases from J; bases unmatched to any gene: 10. The CDR3 spans 16 residues. In nucleotides, the CDR3 is TGTGCCAGTAGTATCGCCAGGGGGCCGCAATGCTATGGCTACACCTTC. Its protein product is CASSIARGPQCYGYTF. Full variable domain (rest looked up from reference TRBV19 and TRBJ1-2): DGGITQSPKYLFRKEGQNVTLSCEQNLNHDAMYWYRQDPGQGLRLIYYSQIVNDFQKGDIAEGYSVSREKKESFPLTVTSAQKNPTAFYLCASSIARGPQCYGYTFGSGTRLTVV.

The chain joins TRBV27 to TRBJ1-1; no reliable D call. Trimming cost V 10 bases and J 1 base, with 7 bases left between them. The germline gives CDR1 MNHEY, CDR2 SMNVEV (reference sequence). The CDR3 consists of 11 residues. The CDR3 nucleotides read TGTGCCACGCACACGAACACTGAAGCTTTCTTT. It specifies CATHTNTEAFF.

The chain joins TRBV28 to TRBJ2-4, with 8 bases matching TRBD2. This CDR3 comprises 14 residues. The junction had 12 bases not matched to a gene; V was cut back by 6 bases and J by 11 bases. Germline V gives CDR1 MDHEN, CDR2 SYDVKM. Here the CDR3 reads CASSPAPPGGLQYF. In nucleotides, the CDR3 is TGTGCCAGCAGCCCAGCCCCCCCGGGGGGGCTTCAGTACTTC.

This chain joins TRBV4-3 and TRBJ1-5, with D tentatively TRBD1 (5 bases). This CDR3 region has 16 residues. Trimming removed 4 bases from V and 6 bases from J, with 19 bases in between. Looked up from germline, CDR1 is LGHNA and CDR2 is YSLEER. As DNA, the CDR3 is TGCGCCAGCAGCCCCCAAATATACTCCGGGGGTCAGCCCCAGCATTTT. It codes for CASSPQIYSGGQPQHF.

V and J are TRBV5-1 and TRBJ1-4; 7 bases are a match to TRBD1. The CDR3 loop spans 16 amino acids. Germline V gene data show CDR1 as SGHRS and CDR2 as YFSETQ. Losses at the gene ends were 5 bases for V and 5 bases for J; bases not matched to a gene: 12. CDR3 in amino acids: CASSPTRGSHNEKLFF. CDR3 DNA sequence: TGCGCCAGCAGTCCAACCAGGGGGTCACACAATGAAAAACTGTTTTTT.

The chain carries TRBV30 and TRBJ2-1, with TRBD1 identical over 8 bases. The ends lost 5 bases at V and 8 bases at J; junction bases unmatched: 11. The germline gives CDR1 GTSNPN, CDR2 SVGIG (reference sequence). This CDR3 comprises 14 residues. The CDR3 DNA follows: TGTGCCTGGTGGGCAGGGGGCCTTTCGGATGAGCAGTTCTTC. Translating it yields CAWWAGGLSDEQFF.

This clone was picked up one time. The rearrangement joins TRBV6-1 to TRBJ2-3; TRBD1 might be the D (5 bases). The V gene's germline CDR1 is MNHNS and CDR2 SASEGT. Deletions cut 2 bases from V and 4 bases from J, with 16 bases between. The CDR3 loop spans 16 amino acids. The CDR3 coding sequence is TGTGCCAGCAGTGAATTTGGGTGGCAGGGCCCAGATACGCAGTATTTT. Translation: CASSEFGWQGPDTQYF.